Listed here are 13 T cell receptor beta chains from one sample, sequenced in a study of shared clonotypes between healthy human individuals. The table came from immunoSEQ multiplex PCR; TCRdb's copy has only in-frame clones and leaves some out. The table has around 500,000 clones, 79% seen once. The source material was PBMCs. The receptors stem from a woman in her thirties or forties in good health. Some clones in this sample may be carry-over from other donors' samples.

The rearrangement links TRBV6-6 to TRBJ2-7; D unclear. This CDR3 is built from 15 residues. Per the germline V gene, CDR1 is MNHNY and CDR2 is SVGAGI (reference sequence). V was cut by 7 bases and J by 1 base, with 17 bases left in between. The DNA of the CDR3 is TGTGCCAGCACTACCAGGAGTTCAGGATCCTACGAGCAGTACTTC. It encodes CASTTRSSGSYEQYF.

To note about this clone: This CDR3 is also generated by other DNA sequences in the sample. The chain combines TRBV6-5 with TRBJ1-1, with unresolved D. The CDR3 length is 11 residues. Germline loops: CDR1 MNHEY, CDR2 SVGAGI. V lost 6 bases to trimming and J lost 3 bases, with 5 bases between them. This chain's CDR3 is CASSRDTEAFF. CDR3 coding DNA: TGTGCCAGCAGCCGGGACACTGAAGCTTTCTTT.

The chain has TRBV28 and TRBJ2-2, with 8 bases matching TRBD2. This CDR3 spans 14 amino acids. Germline V gene sequence: CDR1 MDHEN, CDR2 SYDVKM. The J segment lost 6 bases and the V segment lost 3 bases, leaving 3 bases of the junction unmatched. CDR3 protein: CASSFSLAAGELFF. As DNA, the CDR3 is TGTGCCAGCAGTTTCTCACTAGCGGCCGGGGAGCTGTTTTTT.

The J gene is TRBJ1-2, the V gene TRBV7-2; perhaps TRBD1 as D (5 bases). Germline V gene data show CDR1 as SGHTA and CDR2 as FQGNSA. V lost 3 bases and J lost 10, with 15 bases in between. The CDR3 has 13 amino acids. DNA of the CDR3: TGTGCCAGCAGCTTTGGGGACGGGCAGGTCTACACCTTC. It yields the protein CASSFGDGQVYTF.

V and J are TRBV5-1 and TRBJ1-2; 8 positions match TRBD1. V shed 0 bases, J shed 8 bases, and the junction held 9 bases outside the gene matches. CDR3 length equals 15 residues. Looked up from germline, CDR1 is SGHRS and CDR2 is YFSETQ. CDR3 DNA sequence: TGCGCCAGCAGCTTGGATTGGACAGGGCGGAGCGGCTACACCTTC. Protein sequence: CASSLDWTGRSGYTF.

The gene calls are TRBV29-1 and TRBJ2-1; perhaps TRBD2 as D (6 bases). Trimming removed 4 bases at V and 2 bases at J, with 12 bases between. In germline, CDR1 is SQVTM, CDR2 ANQGSEA. The CDR3 runs 14 residues. DNA for the CDR3: TGCAGCGTTGCTTGGGGGGAGCCCTACAATGAGCAGTTCTTC. This encodes CSVAWGEPYNEQFF.

This clone has only one observation. This chain joins TRBV7-3 and TRBJ1-1; 10 bases are a match to TRBD1. CDR1 is SGHTA and CDR2 is FQGTGA in the germline V gene. V was pared by 0 bases and J by 6 bases, with 7 bases of the junction left unmatched. The length of the CDR3 is 16 residues. CDR3 sequence reads: CASSLTGLGQGAEAFF. The CDR3 DNA is TGTGCCAGCAGCTTAACTGGCTTAGGACAGGGGGCTGAAGCTTTCTTT.

This clone was recorded a few times. The chain is built from TRBV27 and TRBJ2-7; D is possibly TRBD1 (6 bases). Germline CDR1 MNHEY, CDR2 SMNVEV (reference sequence). The CDR3 sequence is 13 residues long. V dropped 5 bases and J dropped 5 bases, with 13 bases sitting between them. The CDR3 protein is CASSQTGYNEQYF. The CDR3 bases are TGTGCCAGCAGTCAAACAGGGTACAACGAGCAGTACTTC.

This sequence joins TRBV7-2 and TRBJ2-3; a weak D match, TRBD2 (7 bases). The CDR3 has 17 residues. Trimming cost V 1 base and J 6 bases, with 20 bases left between them. Germline values: CDR1 SGHTA, CDR2 FQGNSA. This CDR3 reads CASSLVGLAGQGDTQYF. CDR3 DNA: TGTGCCAGCAGCTTAGTTGGTTTAGCGGGCCAGGGGGATACGCAGTATTTT.

The chain carries TRBV5-1 and TRBJ2-1; D is unresolved. V lost 3 bases, J lost 7 bases, and 17 bases lay in between. CDR3 length: 15 residues. The V gene's germline CDR1 is SGHRS and CDR2 YFSETQ. CDR3 sequence: CASSWFDPRTNEQFF. The CDR3, as DNA: TGCGCCAGCAGCTGGTTCGACCCGCGAACTAATGAGCAGTTCTTC. Together with reference TRBV5-1 and TRBJ2-1, the CDR3 gives the full variable domain: KAGVTQTPRYLIKTRGQQVTLSCSPISGHRSVSWYQQTPGQGLQFLFEYFSETQRNKGNFPGRFSGRQFSNSRSEMNVSTLELGDSALYLCASSWFDPRTNEQFFGPGTRLTVL.

This clone was picked up one time. V gene TRBV2 combines with J gene TRBJ2-3; TRBD2 agrees at 7 bases. The CDR3 contains 15 residues. Per germline, CDR1 SNHLY and CDR2 FYNNEI. V dropped 4 bases and J dropped 6; count of bases not matched to a gene: 10. This CDR3 reads CASSVYAGESDTQYF. The CDR3 coding sequence is TGTGCCAGCAGTGTATATGCGGGAGAGTCGGATACGCAGTATTTT.

The J gene is TRBJ2-6, the V gene TRBV5-1; D uncertain. Germline V CDR1 and CDR2: SGHRS, YFSETQ. Between the trimmed V and J ends, which lost 4 bases and 4 bases, there was a span of 15 bases. The CDR3 has 16 residues. The CDR3 loop is CASSPTAFTGANVLTF. DNA for the CDR3: TGCGCCAGCAGCCCGACCGCTTTTACGGGGGCCAACGTCCTGACTTTC. The full variable domain, completed using reference TRBV5-1 and TRBJ2-6, is KAGVTQTPRYLIKTRGQQVTLSCSPISGHRSVSWYQQTPGQGLQFLFEYFSETQRNKGNFPGRFSGRQFSNSRSEMNVSTLELGDSALYLCASSPTAFTGANVLTFGAGSRLTVL.

The chain couples TRBV9 to TRBJ1-1; D perhaps matches TRBD1 (6 bases). CDR1 and CDR2 from the germline V gene are SGDLS and YYNGEE. The germline V and J ends were trimmed by 3 bases and 1 base, with 7 bases remaining between them. This CDR3 region has 13 residues. The CDR3 protein is CASSGGQNTEAFF. The DNA for the CDR3 is TGTGCCAGCAGCGGGGGGCAGAACACTGAAGCTTTCTTT.